Below are 10 T cell receptor beta chains sequenced from a single sample in a study of T cells in Graves' hyperthyroidism and ophthalmopathy (dated by TCRdb to about 2019). The library relied on multiplex PCR. The data were produced on an Illumina HiSeq 2000. The TCR beta CDR3 regions were amplified from RNA transcripts. A first-round RT-PCR of the TCR CDR3 used the HTBI primer set with the Qiagen OneStep RT-PCR kit. The public reads were reprocessed in TCRdb via fastp at Q25 and MiXCR, keeping in-frame beta chains. Every CDR3 protein is listed once, alongside the most common genes and DNA of its rows. The sample table holds over 350,000 distinct CDR3 sequences, of which around 15% were seen once. The ten largest clones take up less than 15% of the sample. Sequencing was done on a sample of blood. These receptors originate from a man between 18 and 35 years old with Graves' ophthalmopathy.

There are many counts of this clonotype. The rearrangement uses TRBV6-1 and TRBJ2-7, with 8 bases identical to TRBD1. The CDR3 covers 16 residues. CDR1 and CDR2 from the germline V gene are MNHNS and SASEGT. V lost 6 bases to trimming and J lost 0 bases; unmatched junction nucleotides: 10. The CDR3 here is CASSRPGQGGSYEQYF. The CDR3 DNA reads TGTGCCAGCAGCCGACCAGGACAGGGTGGCTCCTACGAGCAGTACTTC.

V gene TRBV20-1 combines with J gene TRBJ1-4; maybe TRBD1 (5 bases). The V end was cut by 0 bases, the J end by 4 bases, with 18 bases between. Germline V CDR1 and CDR2: DFQATT, SNEGSKA (reference sequence). This CDR3 is 17 amino acids long. DNA for the CDR3: TGCAGTGCTAGAGATCTAGCGAGGGGCCCTAATAATGAAAAACTGTTTTTT. Its translation: CSARDLARGPNNEKLFF.

This clonotype was recorded a few times. The CDR3 DNA is TGTGCCAGCAGCTTGGGGAGTCTTCTTGGGTGGGAGCAGTTCTTC. This sequence encodes CASSLGSLLGWEQFF. The V call is TRBV13, the J call TRBJ2-1, with D possibly matching TRBD2 (5 bases). The CDR3 runs to 15 residues. Trimming took off 3 bases at V and 10 bases at J, with 19 bases between the two ends. The germline V gene has CDR1 PRHDT and CDR2 FYEKMQ (reference sequence).

This clonotype was seen only a few times. J is TRBJ2-7 and V is TRBV19; tentatively, D is TRBD1 (6 bases). The CDR3 covers 14 residues. V was cut by 9 bases and J by 1 base, with 16 bases left in between. Germline assignment: CDR1 LNHDA and CDR2 SQIVND (reference sequence). The CDR3 DNA reads as TGTGCCAGCCGATCGGAAGGGGGTTCCTACGAGCAGTACTTC. Residues: CASRSEGGSYEQYF.

The chain links TRBV6-2 or TRBV6-3 to TRBJ1-1, with 7 bases that match TRBD1. The CDR3 is 14 residues long. V shed 6 bases and J 4 bases; nucleotides not matched to a gene: 8. CDR1 is MNHEY and CDR2 is SVGEGT in the germline V gene. The CDR3 nucleotides are TGTGCCAGCAGCCTCACAGGGGCTGGCACTGAAGCTTTCTTT. Translating gives CASSLTGAGTEAFF.

The chain is built from TRBV20-1 and TRBJ1-2; D is possibly TRBD1 (5 bases). Germline V CDR1 and CDR2: DFQATT, SNEGSKA (reference sequence). This CDR3 has 13 amino acids. Trimming shortened V by 1 base and J by 3 bases, and 9 bases separated the two germline ends. This CDR3 is CSARGGTDYGYTF. In DNA, the CDR3 is TGCAGTGCTAGAGGCGGGACGGACTATGGCTACACCTTC.

This clonotype was counted many times. The chain couples TRBV2 to TRBJ1-2, with D maybe TRBD1 (6 bases). The germline gives CDR1 SNHLY, CDR2 FYNNEI. The V gene lost 8 bases and the J gene lost 5 bases, with 18 bases spanning the gap. This CDR3 is 14 amino acids long. CDR3 amino acids: CASSTGLIWYGYTF. In DNA, the CDR3 is TGTGCCAGCTCCACAGGGTTAATATGGTATGGCTACACCTTC.

This clonotype was seen repeatedly, ten times or more. The rearrangement uses TRBV13 and TRBJ2-3, with 7 bases fitting TRBD1. Losses at the gene ends were 6 bases for V and 6 bases for J; bases not matched to a gene: 15. The CDR3 sequence is 16 residues long. Germline-derived CDR1 and CDR2 are PRHDT and FYEKMQ (reference sequence). The CDR3 is CASSSDPGGFTDTQYF. CDR3 in DNA: TGTGCCAGCAGTTCAGACCCAGGGGGTTTTACGGATACGCAGTATTTT.

This chain links TRBV6-1 with TRBJ2-7; D possibly corresponds to TRBD1 (5 bases). Trimming shortened V by 5 bases and J by 0 bases, and 20 bases separated the two germline ends. The CDR3 has 17 amino acids. Germline V gene data show CDR1 as MNHNS and CDR2 as SASEGT. CDR3: CASSRYRRTRHSYEQYF. The DNA of the CDR3 is TGTGCCAGCAGTCGATACAGACGGACAAGACACTCCTACGAGCAGTACTTC.

This clonotype appeared many times. This sequence joins TRBV5-1 and TRBJ1-5; D might be TRBD1 (6 bases). Germline CDR1 reads SGHRS; CDR2 reads YFSETQ. The CDR3 length is 14 residues. V was trimmed by 5 bases and J by 1 base, leaving 10 bases between them. The CDR3 DNA reads TGCGCCAGCAGGACAGGTCCAAGCAATCAGCCCCAGCATTTT. Residues: CASRTGPSNQPQHF. Full variable domain (outside the CDR3, taken from reference TRBV5-1 and TRBJ1-5): KAGVTQTPRYLIKTRGQQVTLSCSPISGHRSVSWYQQTPGQGLQFLFEYFSETQRNKGNFPGRFSGRQFSNSRSEMNVSTLELGDSALYLCASRTGPSNQPQHFGDGTRLSIL.